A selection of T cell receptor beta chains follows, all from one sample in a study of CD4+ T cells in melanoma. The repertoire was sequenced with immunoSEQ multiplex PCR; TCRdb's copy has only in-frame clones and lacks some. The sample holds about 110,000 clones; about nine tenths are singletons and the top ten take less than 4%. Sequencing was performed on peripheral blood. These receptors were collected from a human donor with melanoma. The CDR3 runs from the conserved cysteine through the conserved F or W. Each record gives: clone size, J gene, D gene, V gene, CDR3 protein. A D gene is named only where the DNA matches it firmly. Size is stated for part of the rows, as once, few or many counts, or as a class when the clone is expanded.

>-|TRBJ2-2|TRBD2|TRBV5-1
CASSTGTSGGTGELFF
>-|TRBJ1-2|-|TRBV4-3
CASSQDRSPFSRYGYTF
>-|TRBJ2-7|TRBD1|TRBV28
CASSPRDSGSYEQYF
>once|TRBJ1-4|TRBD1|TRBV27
CASSDRVEEKLFF
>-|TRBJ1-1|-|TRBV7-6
CASSLGFRMNTEAFF
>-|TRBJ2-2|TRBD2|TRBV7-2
CASSLGAGGYAGELFF
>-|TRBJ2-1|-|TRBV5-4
CASSLGQRVQQFF
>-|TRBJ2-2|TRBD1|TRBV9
CASSVGQGAKGELFF
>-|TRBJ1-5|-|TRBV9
CASGTMNQPQHF
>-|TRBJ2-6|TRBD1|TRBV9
CASSVVWDRGRTGANVLTF
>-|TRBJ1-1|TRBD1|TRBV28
CASSFSGTVNTEAFF
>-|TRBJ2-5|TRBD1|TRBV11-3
CASSIRGLQETQYF
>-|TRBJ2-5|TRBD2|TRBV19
CASSLGLAGLETQYF
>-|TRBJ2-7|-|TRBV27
CASQDGTSYEQYF
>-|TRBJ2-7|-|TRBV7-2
CASSPAYEQYF
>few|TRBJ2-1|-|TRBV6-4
CASSPNVNDPYNEQFF
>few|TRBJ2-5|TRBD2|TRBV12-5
CASGYDSGRVYQETQYF
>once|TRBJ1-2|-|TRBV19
CASSTRHNYGYTF
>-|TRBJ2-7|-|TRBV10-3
CAIGPKSSYEQYF
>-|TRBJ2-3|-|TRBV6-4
CASSPDALSTDTQYF
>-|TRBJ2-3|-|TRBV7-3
CASSLTADPDTQYF
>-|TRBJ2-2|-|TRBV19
CASLRKPDTDTGELFF
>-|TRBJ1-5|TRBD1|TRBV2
CASSEKGQGVWPQHF
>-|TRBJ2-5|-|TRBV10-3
CASGTGQETQYF
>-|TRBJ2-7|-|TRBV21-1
CASSSPPYEQYF
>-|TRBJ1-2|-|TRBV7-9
CASSLAPPGRYGYTF
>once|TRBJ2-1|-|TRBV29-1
CSVVEGSSSYNEQFF
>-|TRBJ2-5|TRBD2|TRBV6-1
CASNPGKAGETQYF
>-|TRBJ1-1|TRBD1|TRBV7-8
CASSSPGTVNTEAFF
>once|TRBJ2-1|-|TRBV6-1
CASTRWSPGNEQFF
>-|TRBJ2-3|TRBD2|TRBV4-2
CASREGTSGEGDTQYF
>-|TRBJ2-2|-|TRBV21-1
CASSTSGFWGGELFF
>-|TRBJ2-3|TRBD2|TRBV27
CASRGLAGRLETSTDTQYF
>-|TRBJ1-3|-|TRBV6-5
CASSYDVGIRNTIYF
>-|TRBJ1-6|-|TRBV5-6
CASSGITDPYNSPLHF
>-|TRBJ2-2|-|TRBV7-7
CASSLSQNTGELFF
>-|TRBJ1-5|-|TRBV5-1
CASSLGENSNQPQHF
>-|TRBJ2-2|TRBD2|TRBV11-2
CASTFSGGLGELFF
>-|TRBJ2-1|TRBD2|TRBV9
CASSARPGLAHYNEQFF
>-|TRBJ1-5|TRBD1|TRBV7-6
CASSLETGGDQPQHF
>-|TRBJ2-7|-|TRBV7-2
CASSSTGSTSYEQYF
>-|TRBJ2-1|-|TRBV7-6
CASSSFNEQFF
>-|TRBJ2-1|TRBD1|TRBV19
CASNRQGALYNEQFF
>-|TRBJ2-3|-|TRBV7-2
CASSLRPTNTDTQYF
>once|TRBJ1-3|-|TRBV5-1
CASSPNRAGNTIYF
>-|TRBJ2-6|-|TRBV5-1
CASSPGVQRSGANVLTF
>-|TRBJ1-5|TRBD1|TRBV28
CASTTPGQGRQPQHF
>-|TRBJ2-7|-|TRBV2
CASSVAPYEQYF